Sequencing of this T cell receptor (beta chain) was carried out in a study of shared clonotypes between healthy human individuals. Trimming took 5 bases from V and 0 from J; bases not matched to a gene: 19. The CDR3 loop spans 22 amino acids. Germline CDR1 KGHSH, CDR2 LQKENI. On this clone itself: Its antigen remains unidentified.

Sorted subsets were amplified in replicate PCRs using about 210 ng DNA, tens of thousands of T cell genomes. Assay: immunoSEQ multiplex PCR; the TCRdb copy retains only in-frame clones and omits some. Among hundreds of thousands of clones listed, under 95% were seen once. Terminally differentiated effector memory CD45RA+ cells were excluded by CCR7 positive selection of CD45RO-negative cells. The study, taken as a whole, reports: The generation probabilities recorded for non-shared clonotypes fell below those of clonotypes shared by all four donors. The study generally estimated greater richness for naive than memory subsets.

The sample comprised naive CD8+ T cells sorted from blood. The receptor was isolated from a man under 40 in good health. This chain joins TRBV18 and TRBJ2-6; 10 nucleotides line up with TRBD1. This chain's CDR3 is CASSSSGTGDPHAFSGANVLTF. The CDR3 DNA reads TGTGCCAGCTCATCTTCCGGGACAGGGGACCCGCATGCTTTCTCTGGGGCCAACGTCCTGACTTTC. Combining the CDR3 with reference TRBV18 and TRBJ2-6 gives the whole variable domain NAGVMQNPRHLVRRRGQEARLRCSPMKGHSHVYWYRQLPEEGLKFMVYLQKENIIDESGMPKERFSAEFPKEGPSILRIQQVVRGDSAAYFCASSSSGTGDPHAFSGANVLTFGAGSRLTVL.